This entry concerns a single T cell receptor beta chain. The sample comes from a study of blood T cell repertoires in COVID-19. Whole-study context: PBMCs, B-cell-depleted T cells, or T cells were the source of the cDNA or gDNA that made up the material.

Original analysis: Nucleated cell number was recorded as an estimate derived from reference gene primer amplification. The assay was immunoSEQ multiplex PCR, and TCRdb's table has in-frame clones only and misses some. That table gives V, J and clone size, and the DNA gave D and trimming. The sample holds about 250,000 clones; roughly 88% are singletons and the top ten take about 1.3%. The source of this sequence is a man at least 80 years old with acute or convalescent COVID-19. Sequencing input: peripheral blood.

The CDR3 is CASSREGQGDSPLHF. CDR3 DNA sequence: TGCGCCAGCAGCCGAGAGGGACAGGGGGATTCACCCCTCCACTTT. The chain links TRBV4-1 to TRBJ1-6; 11 nucleotides agree with TRBD1. The CDR3 totals 15 residues. Trimming took 4 bases from V and 8 from J; bases not matched to a gene: 4. The germline V gene has CDR1 MGHRA and CDR2 YSYEKL.